This TCR beta chain was identified in a study of blood T cell repertoires in COVID-19. Study at large: Samples representing acute and convalescent COVID-19 were sourced from the United States, Italy and Spain. PBMCs, B-cell-depleted T cells, or T cells provided the cDNA or gDNA that made up the material.

Libraries were prepared by immunoSEQ multiplex PCR; TCRdb keeps only in-frame clonotypes and omits some of them. The data show 150,000 or so clones, 83% seen once. J was trimmed by 1 base and V by 6 bases; bases with no gene match: 6. Germline V gene sequence: CDR1 SNHLY, CDR2 FYNNEI. This CDR3 has 15 amino acids. This chain connects TRBV2 to TRBJ1-5; 7 bases are a match to TRBD1. This receptor was identified in an older woman with COVID-19, enrolled during active disease. The sequenced sample consisted of peripheral blood. The CDR3 region is CASRGDRASNQPQHF. The CDR3 DNA reads TGTGCCAGCAGGGGAGACAGGGCAAGCAATCAGCCCCAGCATTTT.